Below, 13 T cell receptor beta chains from the same sample are listed, as sequenced in a study of OX40 agonist ivuxolimab in advanced cancers. Libraries were prepared by immunoSEQ multiplex PCR; TCRdb keeps only in-frame clonotypes and omits some of them. The sample contains about 71,000 clones, about 90% of which appear only once. The sample in question was CD4+ or CD8+ T cells sorted from blood, obtained in a trial of the OX40 agonist ivuxolimab. Receptors were obtained from an adult with an advanced solid tumor such as melanoma, head and neck, liver or kidney cancer.

This rearrangement joins TRBV4-3 to TRBJ1-4, with unresolved D. The CDR3 length is 15 residues. Germline V lookup: CDR1 LGHNA, CDR2 YSLEER. V lost 4 bases and J 8 bases, leaving 17 bases between the germline ends. The CDR3 nucleotides read TGCGCCAGCAGCCGCAAGATGTCGGGCGAGGAAAAACTGTTTTTT. It encodes CASSRKMSGEEKLFF.

The chain couples TRBV10-3 to TRBJ2-4, with TRBD2 identical over 8 bases. The V segment lost 3 bases and the J segment 10 bases; nucleotides outside the gene matches: 8. Germline CDR1 is ENHRY and CDR2 is SYGVKD. The CDR3 contains 14 residues. The CDR3 region is CAISDPSGGLIQYF. Written as DNA, the CDR3 is TGTGCCATCAGTGACCCGTCGGGAGGGCTAATTCAGTACTTC.

The CDR3 region is CATSIRVSTDTQYF. For the CDR3, the DNA is TGTGCCACCAGCATTAGGGTTAGCACAGATACGCAGTATTTT. This chain connects TRBV15 to TRBJ2-3; unclear D gene. Trimming stripped 4 bases from V and 0 bases from J, with 8 bases between. Germline V CDR1 and CDR2: LNHNV, YYDKDF (reference sequence). This CDR3 comprises 14 residues.

This clone has a handful of counts. The chain has TRBV11-2 and TRBJ2-1; D is perhaps TRBD2 (6 bases). CDR3 length equals 15 residues. Deletions cut 3 bases from V and 5 bases from J, with 14 bases between. CDR1 and CDR2 from the germline V gene are SGHAT and FQNNGV. CDR3 in DNA: TGTGCCAGCAGCTTCACAACTAGCACCGACAATGAGCAGTTCTTC. Translation gives CASSFTTSTDNEQFF.

This chain uses TRBV4-2 with TRBJ1-5; D call uncertain. The CDR3 loop spans 15 amino acids. Germline V gives CDR1 LGHNA, CDR2 YNFKEQ. Trimming removed 4 bases from V and 0 bases from J, with 10 bases in between. CDR3 in amino acids: CASSPVRDSNQPQHF. The CDR3 DNA reads as TGTGCCAGCAGCCCTGTGCGGGATAGCAATCAGCCCCAGCATTTT.

This clone showed up just a few times. The rearrangement uses TRBV27 and TRBJ2-5; TRBD2 matches 7 bases. The germline V gene has CDR1 MNHEY and CDR2 SMNVEV (reference sequence). The CDR3 loop spans 16 amino acids. J lost 3 bases, V lost 0 bases, and 7 bases had no gene match. The CDR3 here is CASSLSAREPKETQYF. In DNA form, the CDR3 reads TGTGCCAGCAGTTTATCGGCGCGGGAGCCGAAAGAGACCCAGTACTTC.

As to this clone: At one end, the junction sequence differs from germline, possibly due to a read error. The rearrangement links TRBV7-9 to TRBJ1-5, with D possibly TRBD1 on 6 matching bases. The length of the CDR3 is 12 residues. The germline gives CDR1 SEHNR, CDR2 FQNEAQ (reference sequence). As DNA, the CDR3 is TGTGCCGGCAGGGGAAGGGGTCAGCCCCAGCATTTT. Amino acids: CAGRGRGQPQHF. Drawing the rest from reference TRBV7-9 and TRBJ1-5, the complete variable domain is DTGVSQNPRHKITKRGQNVTFRCDPISEHNRLYWYRQTLGQGPEFLTYFQNEAQLEKSRLLSDRFSAERPKGSFSTLEIQRTEQGDSAMYLCAGRGRGQPQHFGDGTRLSIL.

The chain employs TRBV18 and TRBJ1-1; D possibly corresponds to TRBD1 (5 bases). With 6 bases removed from V and 4 bases from J, the gap between germline ends came to 9 bases. The CDR3 loop spans 12 amino acids. From germline, CDR1 is KGHSH and CDR2 LQKENI. The chain's CDR3 is CASSSDSTEAFF. The CDR3 nucleotides are TGTGCCAGCTCTAGCGACAGCACTGAAGCTTTCTTT.

The chain is built from TRBV19 and TRBJ2-1; perhaps TRBD1 as D (7 bases). This CDR3 region has 15 residues. Looked up from germline, CDR1 is LNHDA and CDR2 is SQIVND (reference sequence). Trimming pared 1 base from V and 4 bases from J, leaving 11 bases between. DNA of the CDR3: TGTGCCAGTAGTATAGTCCCAGGGGGGTACAATGAGCAGTTCTTC. It codes for CASSIVPGGYNEQFF.

The V call is TRBV28, the J call TRBJ2-7; the D gene is possibly TRBD1 (6 bases). There are 15 residues in the CDR3. CDR1 MDHEN and CDR2 SYDVKM come from the germline V gene. The germline V and J ends were trimmed by 4 bases and 0 bases, with 13 bases remaining between them. The DNA of the CDR3 is TGTGCCAGCAGTTGGGGCCAGGGGTTCTCCTACGAGCAGTACTTC. This gives the protein CASSWGQGFSYEQYF.

V gene TRBV25-1 combines with J gene TRBJ2-3, with 7 bases aligning to TRBD1. CDR1 is MGHDK, CDR2 SYGVNS, per germline. V shed 5 bases and J 3 bases; nucleotides not matched to a gene: 5. The CDR3 length is 14 residues. The CDR3 region has the DNA TGTGCCAGCAGTAACAGGGGTGGTACAGATACGCAGTATTTT. It yields the protein CASSNRGGTDTQYF.

The chain couples TRBV6-1 to TRBJ2-1, with 7 bases that match TRBD2. From germline, CDR1 is MNHNS and CDR2 SASEGT. With 6 bases clipped from V and 6 bases from J, the junction kept 8 bases outside the gene matches. This CDR3 region has 14 residues. CDR3 in DNA: TGTGCCAGCAGCCCGGCGGGAGTCTTCAATGAGCAGTTCTTC. It is translated as CASSPAGVFNEQFF.

The chain has TRBV6-5 and TRBJ2-7; 8 bases agree with TRBD1. The ends lost 5 bases at V and 4 bases at J; junction bases unmatched: 7. Germline values: CDR1 MNHEY, CDR2 SVGAGI. The CDR3 has 14 amino acids. The CDR3 sequence is CASSTTGTGYEQYF. In DNA form, the CDR3 reads TGTGCCAGCAGTACCACCGGGACAGGATACGAGCAGTACTTC.